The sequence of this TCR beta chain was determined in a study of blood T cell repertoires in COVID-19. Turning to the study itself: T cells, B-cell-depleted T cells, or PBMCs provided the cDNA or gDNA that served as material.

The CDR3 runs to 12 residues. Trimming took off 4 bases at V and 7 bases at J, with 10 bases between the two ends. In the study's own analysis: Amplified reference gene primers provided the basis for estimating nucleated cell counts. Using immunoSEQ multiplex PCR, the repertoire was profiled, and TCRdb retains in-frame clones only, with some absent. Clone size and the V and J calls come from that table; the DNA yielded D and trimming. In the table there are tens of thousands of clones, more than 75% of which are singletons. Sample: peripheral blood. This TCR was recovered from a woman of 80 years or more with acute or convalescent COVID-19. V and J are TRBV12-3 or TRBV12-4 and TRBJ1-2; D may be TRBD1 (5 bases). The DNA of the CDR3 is TGTGCCAGCAGTTACCTAGGGGTTGGCTACACCTTC. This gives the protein CASSYLGVGYTF.